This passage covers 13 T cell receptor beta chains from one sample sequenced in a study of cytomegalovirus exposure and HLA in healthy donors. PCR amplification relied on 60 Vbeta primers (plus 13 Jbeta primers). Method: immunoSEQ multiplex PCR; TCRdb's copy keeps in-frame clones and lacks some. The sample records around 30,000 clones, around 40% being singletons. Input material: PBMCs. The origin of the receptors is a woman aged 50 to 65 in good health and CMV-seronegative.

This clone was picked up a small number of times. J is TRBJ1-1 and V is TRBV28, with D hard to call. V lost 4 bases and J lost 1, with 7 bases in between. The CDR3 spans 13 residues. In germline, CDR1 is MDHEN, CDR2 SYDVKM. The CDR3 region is CASSSGENTEAFF. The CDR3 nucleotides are TGTGCCAGCAGTTCCGGAGAGAACACTGAAGCTTTCTTT.

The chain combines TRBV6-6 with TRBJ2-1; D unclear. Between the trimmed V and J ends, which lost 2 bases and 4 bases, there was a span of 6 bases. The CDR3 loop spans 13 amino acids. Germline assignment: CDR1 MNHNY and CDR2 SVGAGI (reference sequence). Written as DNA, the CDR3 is TGTGCCAGCAGTTACAGACTGTACAATGAGCAGTTCTTC. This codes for CASSYRLYNEQFF.

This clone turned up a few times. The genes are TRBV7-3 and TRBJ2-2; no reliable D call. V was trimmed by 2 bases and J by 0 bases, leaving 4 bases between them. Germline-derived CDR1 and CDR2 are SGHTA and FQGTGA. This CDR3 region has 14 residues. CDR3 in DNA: TGTGCCAGCAGCTTACTTTCGAACACCGGGGAGCTGTTTTTT. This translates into CASSLLSNTGELFF. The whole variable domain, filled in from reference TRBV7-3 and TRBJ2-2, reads GAGVSQTPSNKVTEKGKYVELRCDPISGHTALYWYRQSLGQGPEFLIYFQGTGAADDSGLPNDRFFAVRPEGSVSTLKIQRTERGDSAVYLCASSLLSNTGELFFGEGSRLTVL.

In nucleotides, the CDR3 is TGTGCCAGCAGCTTAGTGGGGGGAAAAGAGACCCAGTACTTC. This encodes CASSLVGGKETQYF. This chain links TRBV7-7 with TRBJ2-5; perhaps TRBD2 as D (6 bases). V was clipped by 1 base and J by 3 bases, with 9 bases between them. Germline CDR1 and CDR2: SSHAT and FNYEAQ (reference sequence). This CDR3 comprises 14 residues.

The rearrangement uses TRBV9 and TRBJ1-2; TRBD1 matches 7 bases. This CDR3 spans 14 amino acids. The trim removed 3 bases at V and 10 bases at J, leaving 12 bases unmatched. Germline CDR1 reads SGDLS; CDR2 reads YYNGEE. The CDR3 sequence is CASSAVDKGAVYTF. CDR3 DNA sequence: TGTGCCAGCAGCGCCGTAGACAAGGGGGCAGTCTACACCTTC.

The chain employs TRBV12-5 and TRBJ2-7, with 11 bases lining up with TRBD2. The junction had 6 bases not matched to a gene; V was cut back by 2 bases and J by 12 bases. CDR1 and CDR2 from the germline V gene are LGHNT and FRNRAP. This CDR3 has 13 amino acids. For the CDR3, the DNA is TGTGCTAGTGGTTTGCTAGGGACTAGCGGCCTGTACTTC. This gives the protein CASGLLGTSGLYF.

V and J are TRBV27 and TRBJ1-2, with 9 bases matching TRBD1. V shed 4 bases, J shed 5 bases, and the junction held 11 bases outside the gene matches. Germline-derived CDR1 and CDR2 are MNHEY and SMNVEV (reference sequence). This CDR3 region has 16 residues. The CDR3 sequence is CASSWGQGPSSYGYTF. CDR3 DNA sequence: TGTGCCAGCAGTTGGGGACAGGGACCATCGAGTTATGGCTACACCTTC.

The CDR3 is CASSLTGRREKLFF. The CDR3 DNA reads as TGTGCCAGCAGCTTAACAGGGCGGCGGGAAAAACTGTTTTTT. This chain uses TRBV11-2 with TRBJ1-4; tentative D call: TRBD1 (6 bases). CDR1 and CDR2 (germline): SGHAT, FQNNGV. The CDR3 sequence is 14 residues long. With 2 bases removed from V and 8 bases from J, the gap between germline ends came to 12 bases.

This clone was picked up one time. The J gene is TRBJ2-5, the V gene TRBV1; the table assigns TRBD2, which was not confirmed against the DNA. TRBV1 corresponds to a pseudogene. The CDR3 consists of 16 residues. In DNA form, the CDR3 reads TGCACCAGCAGCCAAGAACCGCCGGGGGGACAAGAGACCCAGTACTTC. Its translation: CTSSQEPPGGQETQYF.

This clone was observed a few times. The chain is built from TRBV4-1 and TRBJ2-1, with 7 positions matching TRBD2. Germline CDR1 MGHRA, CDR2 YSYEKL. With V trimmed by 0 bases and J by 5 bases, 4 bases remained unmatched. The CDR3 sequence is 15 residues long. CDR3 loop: CASSQDGLADNEQFF. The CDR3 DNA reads TGCGCCAGCAGCCAAGATGGCCTAGCGGACAATGAGCAGTTCTTC.

CDR3 in DNA: TGTGCCAGCAGCTTGGGAGCGGGAGGAAACACAGATACGCAGTATTTT. Translation gives CASSLGAGGNTDTQYF. This chain joins TRBV5-4 and TRBJ2-3, with TRBD2 matching 9 bases. V shed 0 bases, J shed 2 bases, and the junction held 4 bases outside the gene matches. Germline lookup yields CDR1 SGHNT and CDR2 YYREEE (reference sequence). The CDR3 totals 16 residues.

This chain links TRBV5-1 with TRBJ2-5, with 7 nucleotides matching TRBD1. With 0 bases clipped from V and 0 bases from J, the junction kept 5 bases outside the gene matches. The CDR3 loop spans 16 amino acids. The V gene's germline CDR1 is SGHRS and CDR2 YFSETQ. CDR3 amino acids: CASSLGVRGNQETQYF. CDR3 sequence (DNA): TGCGCCAGCAGCTTGGGGGTCAGGGGGAACCAAGAGACCCAGTACTTC.

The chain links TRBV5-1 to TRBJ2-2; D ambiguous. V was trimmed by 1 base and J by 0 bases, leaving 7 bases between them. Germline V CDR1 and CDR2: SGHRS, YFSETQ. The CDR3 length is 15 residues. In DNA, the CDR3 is TGCGCCAGCAGCTTGACAGTTGCGAACACCGGGGAGCTGTTTTTT. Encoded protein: CASSLTVANTGELFF.